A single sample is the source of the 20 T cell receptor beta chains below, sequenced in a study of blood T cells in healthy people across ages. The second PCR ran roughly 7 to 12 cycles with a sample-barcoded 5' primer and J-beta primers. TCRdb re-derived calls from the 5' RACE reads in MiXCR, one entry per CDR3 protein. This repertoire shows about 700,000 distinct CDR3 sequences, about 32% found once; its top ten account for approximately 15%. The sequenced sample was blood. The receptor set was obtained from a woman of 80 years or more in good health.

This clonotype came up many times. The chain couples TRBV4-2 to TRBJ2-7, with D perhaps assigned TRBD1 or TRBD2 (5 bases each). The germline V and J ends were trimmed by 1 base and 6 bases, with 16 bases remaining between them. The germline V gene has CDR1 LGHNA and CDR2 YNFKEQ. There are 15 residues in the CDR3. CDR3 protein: CASSQGPGPPGEQYF. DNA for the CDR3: TGTGCCAGCAGCCAAGGCCCGGGGCCTCCAGGCGAGCAGTACTTC.

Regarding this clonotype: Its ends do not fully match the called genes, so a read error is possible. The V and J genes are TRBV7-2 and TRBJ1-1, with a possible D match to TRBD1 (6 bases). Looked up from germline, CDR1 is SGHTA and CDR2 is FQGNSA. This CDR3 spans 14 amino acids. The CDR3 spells CASSLRGASTKAFF. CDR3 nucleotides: TGTGCCAGCAGCTTACGGGGGGCGAGCACTAAAGCTTTCTTT.

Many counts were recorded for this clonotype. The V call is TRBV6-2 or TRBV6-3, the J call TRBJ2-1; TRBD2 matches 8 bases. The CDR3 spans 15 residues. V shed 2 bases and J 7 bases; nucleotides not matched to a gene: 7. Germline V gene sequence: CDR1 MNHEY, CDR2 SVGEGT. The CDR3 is CASSYIRGGLNEQFF. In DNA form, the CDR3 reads TGTGCCAGCAGTTACATCCGGGGGGGCCTAAATGAGCAGTTCTTC.

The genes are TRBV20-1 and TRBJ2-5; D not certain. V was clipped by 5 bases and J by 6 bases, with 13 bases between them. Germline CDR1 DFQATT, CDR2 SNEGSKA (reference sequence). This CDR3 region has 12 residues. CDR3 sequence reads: CSAPGQWKTQYF. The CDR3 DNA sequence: TGCAGTGCTCCGGGCCAGTGGAAGACCCAGTACTTC.

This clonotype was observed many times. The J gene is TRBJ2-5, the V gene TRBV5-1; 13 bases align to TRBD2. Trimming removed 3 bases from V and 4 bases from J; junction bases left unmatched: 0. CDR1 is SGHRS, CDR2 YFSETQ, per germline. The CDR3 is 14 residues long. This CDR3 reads CASSWTSGGETQYF. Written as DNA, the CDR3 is TGCGCCAGCAGCTGGACTAGCGGGGGAGAGACCCAGTACTTC.

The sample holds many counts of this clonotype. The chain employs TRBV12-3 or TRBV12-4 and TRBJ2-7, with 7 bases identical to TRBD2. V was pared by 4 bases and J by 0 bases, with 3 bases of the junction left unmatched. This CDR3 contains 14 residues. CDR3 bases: TGTGCCAGCAGTTACGGGGGGTCCTCCTACGAGCAGTACTTC. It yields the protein CASSYGGSSYEQYF.

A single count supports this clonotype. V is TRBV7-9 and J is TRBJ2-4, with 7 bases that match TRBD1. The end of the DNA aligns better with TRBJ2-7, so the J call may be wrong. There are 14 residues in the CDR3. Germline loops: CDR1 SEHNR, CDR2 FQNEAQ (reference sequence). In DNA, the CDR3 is TGTGCCAGCAGCGCATGGGACAGACCCTACGAGCAGTACTTC. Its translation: CASSAWDRPYEQYF.

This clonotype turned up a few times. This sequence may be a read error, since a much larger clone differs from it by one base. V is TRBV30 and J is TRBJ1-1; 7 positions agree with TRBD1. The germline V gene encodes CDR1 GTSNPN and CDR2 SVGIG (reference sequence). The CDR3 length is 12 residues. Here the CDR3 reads CARSDRVGEAFF. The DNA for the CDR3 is TGTGCCCGGAGCGACAGGGTTGGTGAAGCTTTCTTT.

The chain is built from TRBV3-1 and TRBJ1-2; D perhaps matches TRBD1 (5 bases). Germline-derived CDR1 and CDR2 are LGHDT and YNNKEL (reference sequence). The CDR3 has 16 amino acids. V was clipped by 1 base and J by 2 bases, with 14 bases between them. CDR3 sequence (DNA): TGTGCCAGCAGCCAAGTGGGTCGGGGGGTGAACTATGGCTACACCTTC. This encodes CASSQVGRGVNYGYTF. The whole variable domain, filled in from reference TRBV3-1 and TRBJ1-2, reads DTAVSQTPKYLVTQMGNDKSIKCEQNLGHDTMYWYKQDSKKFLKIMFSYNNKELIINETVPNRFSPKSPDKAHLNLHINSLELGDSAVYFCASSQVGRGVNYGYTFGSGTRLTVV.

The CDR3 DNA sequence: TGTGCCAGCAGCCGTGGGCGGGGGGTCTCCTACGAGCAGTACTTC. This encodes CASSRGRGVSYEQYF. J is TRBJ2-7 and V is TRBV7-2, with 8 bases matching TRBD2. The V and J ends lost 5 bases and 0 bases, in that order; junction bases with no gene match: 6. The CDR3 length is 15 residues. CDR1 SGHTA and CDR2 FQGNSA come from the germline V gene.

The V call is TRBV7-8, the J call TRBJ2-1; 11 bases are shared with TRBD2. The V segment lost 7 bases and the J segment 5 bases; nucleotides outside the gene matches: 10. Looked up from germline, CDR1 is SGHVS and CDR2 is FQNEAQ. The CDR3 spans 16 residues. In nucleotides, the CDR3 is TGTGCCAGCAACTCCTCGACTAGCGGGATACACAATGAGCAGTTCTTC. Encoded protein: CASNSSTSGIHNEQFF.

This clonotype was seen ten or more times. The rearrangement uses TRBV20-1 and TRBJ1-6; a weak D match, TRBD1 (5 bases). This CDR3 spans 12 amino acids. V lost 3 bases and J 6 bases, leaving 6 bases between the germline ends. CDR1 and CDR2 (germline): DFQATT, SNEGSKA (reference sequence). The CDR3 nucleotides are TGCAGTGCTAGGGGGGTTAATTCACCCCTCCACTTT. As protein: CSARGVNSPLHF.

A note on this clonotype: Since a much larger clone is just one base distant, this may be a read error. The CDR3 DNA reads TGTGCCAGCAGCCAAGGGCGGGGAGTTAATCGGCCCCAGCATTTT. It encodes CASSQGRGVNRPQHF. This chain links TRBV3-1 with TRBJ1-5; D uncertain. CDR1 and CDR2 from the germline V gene are LGHDT and YNNKEL (reference sequence). The CDR3 consists of 15 residues. The full variable domain, completed using reference TRBV3-1 and TRBJ1-5, is DTAVSQTPKYLVTQMGNDKSIKCEQNLGHDTMYWYKQDSKKFLKIMFSYNNKELIINETVPNRFSPKSPDKAHLNLHINSLELGDSAVYFCASSQGRGVNRPQHFGDGTRLSIL.

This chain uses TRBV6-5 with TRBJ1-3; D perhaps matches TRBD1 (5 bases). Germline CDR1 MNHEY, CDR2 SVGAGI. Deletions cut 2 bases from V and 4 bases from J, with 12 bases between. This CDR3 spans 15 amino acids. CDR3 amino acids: CASSYRGAPGNTIYF. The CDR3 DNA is TGTGCCAGCAGTTACCGAGGGGCGCCCGGAAACACCATATATTTT.

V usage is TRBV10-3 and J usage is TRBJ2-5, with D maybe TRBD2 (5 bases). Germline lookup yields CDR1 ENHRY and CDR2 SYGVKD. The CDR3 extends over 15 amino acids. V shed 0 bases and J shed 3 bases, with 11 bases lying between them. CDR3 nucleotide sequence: TGTGCCATCAGTGAGTCGCCGGGAAAGGAAGAGACCCAGTACTTC. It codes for CAISESPGKEETQYF.

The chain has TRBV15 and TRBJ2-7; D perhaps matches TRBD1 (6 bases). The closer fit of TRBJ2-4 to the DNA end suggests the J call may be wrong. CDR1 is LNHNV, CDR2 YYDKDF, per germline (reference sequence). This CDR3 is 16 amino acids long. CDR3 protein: CATSRDLDSRANIQYF. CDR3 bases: TGTGCCACCAGCAGAGATCTGGACAGTAGGGCAAACATTCAGTACTTC.

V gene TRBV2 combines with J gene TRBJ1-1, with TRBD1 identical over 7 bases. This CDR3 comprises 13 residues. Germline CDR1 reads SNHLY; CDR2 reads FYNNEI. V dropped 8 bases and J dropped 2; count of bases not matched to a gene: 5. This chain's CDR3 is CASWGDRNTEAFF. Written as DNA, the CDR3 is TGTGCCAGCTGGGGGGACAGAAACACTGAAGCTTTCTTT.

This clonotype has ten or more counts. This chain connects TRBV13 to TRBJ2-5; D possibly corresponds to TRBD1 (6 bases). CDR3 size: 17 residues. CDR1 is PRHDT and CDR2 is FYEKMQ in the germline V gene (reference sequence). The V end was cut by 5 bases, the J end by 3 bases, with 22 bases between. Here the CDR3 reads CASSALDRSAQKETQYF. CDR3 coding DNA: TGTGCCAGCAGCGCACTAGACAGGAGCGCCCAAAAAGAGACCCAGTACTTC.

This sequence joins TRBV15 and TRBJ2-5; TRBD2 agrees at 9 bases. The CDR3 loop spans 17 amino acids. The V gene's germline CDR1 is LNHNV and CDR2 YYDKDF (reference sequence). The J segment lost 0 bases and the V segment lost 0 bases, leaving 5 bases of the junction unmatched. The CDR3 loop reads CATSRDRPSGNQETQYF. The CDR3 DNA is TGTGCCACCAGCAGAGATCGTCCTAGCGGGAACCAAGAGACCCAGTACTTC.

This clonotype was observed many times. As DNA, the CDR3 is TGTGCCAGCACGGCCGGAAGATCGGACAATGAGCAGTTCTTC. Translation gives CASTAGRSDNEQFF. The rearrangement joins TRBV6-2 or TRBV6-3 to TRBJ2-1, with no clear D. CDR3 length equals 14 residues. The germline V and J ends were trimmed by 7 bases and 5 bases, with 15 bases remaining between them. Germline-derived CDR1 and CDR2 are MNHEY and SVGEGT.